This T cell receptor (beta chain) was identified in a study of shared clonotypes between healthy human individuals. Looking at the study overall: Plates per donor: three CD4 naive, three CD4 memory, two CD8 naive, one CD8 memory.

This clone was observed a single time. Assay: immunoSEQ multiplex PCR; the TCRdb copy retains only in-frame clones and omits some. In the table there are 500,000 to 550,000 clones, about 96% of which are singletons. V lost 6 bases to trimming and J lost 4 bases, with 19 bases between them. Germline CDR1 reads SGHTS; CDR2 reads YDEGEE. There are 15 residues in the CDR3. The rearrangement uses TRBV5-8 and TRBJ1-1, with D possibly TRBD1 on 5 matching bases. The specimen sequenced was naive CD4+ T cells sorted from blood. Indicated subset: CD45RA+ positively selected. The TCR comes from a woman younger than 45 in good health. The CDR3 reads CASIARRGDRTEAFF. In DNA form, the CDR3 reads TGTGCCAGCATTGCCAGAAGGGGTGATCGCACTGAAGCTTTCTTT.